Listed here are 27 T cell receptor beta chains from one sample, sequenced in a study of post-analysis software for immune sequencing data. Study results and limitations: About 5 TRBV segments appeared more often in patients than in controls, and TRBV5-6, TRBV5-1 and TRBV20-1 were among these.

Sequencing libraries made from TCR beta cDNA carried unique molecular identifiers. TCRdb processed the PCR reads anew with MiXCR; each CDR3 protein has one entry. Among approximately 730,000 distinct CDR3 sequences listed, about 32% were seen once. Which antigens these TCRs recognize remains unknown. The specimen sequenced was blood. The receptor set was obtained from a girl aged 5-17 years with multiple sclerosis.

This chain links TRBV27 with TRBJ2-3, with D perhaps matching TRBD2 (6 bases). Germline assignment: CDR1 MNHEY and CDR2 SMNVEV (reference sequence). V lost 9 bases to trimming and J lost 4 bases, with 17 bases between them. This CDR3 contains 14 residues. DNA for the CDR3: TGTGCCAGTTTTAAAGGAGGGGAGGCAGATACGCAGTATTTT. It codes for CASFKGGEADTQYF.

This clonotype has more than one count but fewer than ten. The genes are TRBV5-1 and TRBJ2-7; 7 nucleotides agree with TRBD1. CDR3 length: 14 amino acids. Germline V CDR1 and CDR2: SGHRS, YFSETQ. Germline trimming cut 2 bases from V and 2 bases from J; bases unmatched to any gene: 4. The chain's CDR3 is CASSFPGQPYEQYF. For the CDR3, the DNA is TGCGCCAGCAGCTTCCCGGGACAGCCCTACGAGCAGTACTTC.

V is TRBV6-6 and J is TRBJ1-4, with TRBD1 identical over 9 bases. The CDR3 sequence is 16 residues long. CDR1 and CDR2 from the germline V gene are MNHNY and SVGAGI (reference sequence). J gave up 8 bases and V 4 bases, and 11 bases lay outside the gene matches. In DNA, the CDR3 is TGTGCCAGCAGTTTCGCATACAGGGGGCCTGGAGAAAAACTGTTTTTT. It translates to CASSFAYRGPGEKLFF.

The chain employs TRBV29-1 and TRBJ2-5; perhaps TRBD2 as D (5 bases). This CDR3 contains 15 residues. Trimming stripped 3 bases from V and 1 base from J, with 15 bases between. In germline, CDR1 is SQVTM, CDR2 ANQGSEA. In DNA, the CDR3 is TGCAGCGTTGAGGAGGCAACGACAAGCCAAGAGACCCAGTACTTC. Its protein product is CSVEEATTSQETQYF.

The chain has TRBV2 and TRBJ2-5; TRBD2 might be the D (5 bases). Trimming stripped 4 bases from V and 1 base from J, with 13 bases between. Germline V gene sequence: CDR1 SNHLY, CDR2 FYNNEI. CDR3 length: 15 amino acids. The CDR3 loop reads CASSATPGIQETQYF. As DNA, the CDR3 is TGTGCCAGCAGTGCGACCCCGGGGATCCAAGAGACCCAGTACTTC. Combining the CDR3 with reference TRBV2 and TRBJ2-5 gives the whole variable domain EPEVTQTPSHQVTQMGQEVILRCVPISNHLYFYWYRQILGQKVEFLVSFYNNEISEKSEIFDDQFSVERPDGSNFTLKIRSTKLEDSAMYFCASSATPGIQETQYFGPGTRLLVL.

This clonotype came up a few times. In nucleotides, the CDR3 is TGTGCCAGCTCCCCCACCAAGGCTTCCAATCAGCCCCAGCATTTT. Translating gives CASSPTKASNQPQHF. The V call is TRBV18, the J call TRBJ1-5, with unresolved D. Trimming removed 6 bases at V and 3 bases at J, with 15 bases between. This CDR3 spans 15 amino acids. In germline, CDR1 is KGHSH, CDR2 LQKENI.

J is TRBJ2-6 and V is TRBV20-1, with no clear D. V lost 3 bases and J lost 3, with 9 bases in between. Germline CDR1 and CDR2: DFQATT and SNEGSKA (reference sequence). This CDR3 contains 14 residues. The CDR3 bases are TGCAGTGCTAGCCAGGAAGGTGGGGCCAACGTCCTGACTTTC. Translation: CSASQEGGANVLTF.

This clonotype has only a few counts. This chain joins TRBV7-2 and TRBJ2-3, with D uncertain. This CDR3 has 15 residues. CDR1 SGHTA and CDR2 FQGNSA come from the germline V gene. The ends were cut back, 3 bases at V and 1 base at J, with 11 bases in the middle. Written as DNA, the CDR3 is TGTGCCAGCAGCTTCCGGACGGCGGGCACAGATACGCAGTATTTT. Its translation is CASSFRTAGTDTQYF.

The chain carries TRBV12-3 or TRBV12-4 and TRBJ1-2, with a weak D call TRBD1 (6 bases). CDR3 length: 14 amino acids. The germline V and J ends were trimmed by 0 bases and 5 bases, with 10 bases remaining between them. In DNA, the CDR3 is TGTGCCAGCAGTTTAGCGGATGGACAGTATGGCTACACCTTC. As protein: CASSLADGQYGYTF.

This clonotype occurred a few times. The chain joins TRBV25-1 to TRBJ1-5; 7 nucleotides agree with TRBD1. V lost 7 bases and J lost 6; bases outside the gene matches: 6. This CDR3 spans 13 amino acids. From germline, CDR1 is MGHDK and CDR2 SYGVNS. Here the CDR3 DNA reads TGTGCCAGCACTGACAGGGTGGGTCAGCCCCAGCATTTT. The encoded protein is CASTDRVGQPQHF.

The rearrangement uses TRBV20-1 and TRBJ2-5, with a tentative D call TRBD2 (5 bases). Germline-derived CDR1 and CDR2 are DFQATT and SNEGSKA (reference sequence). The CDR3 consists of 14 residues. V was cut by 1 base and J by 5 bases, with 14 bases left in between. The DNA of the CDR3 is TGCAGTGCTAGAGTGGTAGCTGGAGGCGAGACCCAGTACTTC. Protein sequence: CSARVVAGGETQYF.

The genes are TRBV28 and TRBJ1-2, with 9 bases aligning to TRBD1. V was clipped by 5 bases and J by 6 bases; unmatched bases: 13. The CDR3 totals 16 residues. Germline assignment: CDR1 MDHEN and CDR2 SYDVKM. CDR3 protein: CASSPPTGTGSDGYTF. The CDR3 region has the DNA TGTGCCAGCAGTCCCCCCACCGGGACAGGGAGCGATGGCTACACCTTC.

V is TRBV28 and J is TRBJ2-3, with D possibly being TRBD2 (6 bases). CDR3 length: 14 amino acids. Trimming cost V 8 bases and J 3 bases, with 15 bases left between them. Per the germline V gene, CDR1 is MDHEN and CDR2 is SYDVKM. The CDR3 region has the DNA TGTGCCAGCGCCCTTGGGGGGTGGACAGATACGCAGTATTTT. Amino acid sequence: CASALGGWTDTQYF.

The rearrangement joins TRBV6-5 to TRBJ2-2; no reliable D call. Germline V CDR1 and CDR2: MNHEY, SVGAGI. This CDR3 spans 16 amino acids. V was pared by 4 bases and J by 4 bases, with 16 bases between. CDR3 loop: CASSSRPDPGTGELFF. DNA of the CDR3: TGTGCCAGCAGTTCCAGACCAGACCCCGGCACCGGGGAGCTGTTTTTT.

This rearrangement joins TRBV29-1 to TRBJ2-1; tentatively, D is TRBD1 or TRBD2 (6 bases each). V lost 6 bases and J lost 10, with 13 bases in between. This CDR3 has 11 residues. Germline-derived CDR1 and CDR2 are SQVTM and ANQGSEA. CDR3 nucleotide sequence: TGCAGCGTCGCCACAGGGAGGGAGCAGTTCTTC. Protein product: CSVATGREQFF.

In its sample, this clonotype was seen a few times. In DNA form, the CDR3 reads TGTGCCAGCAGCTTTCGGGGGGCCGATGAGCAGTTCTTC. Translation: CASSFRGADEQFF. This chain connects TRBV5-6 to TRBJ2-1; TRBD2 might be the D (7 bases). CDR1 is SGHDT, CDR2 YYEEEE, per germline. V was clipped by 2 bases and J by 8 bases, with 11 bases between them. The CDR3 spans 13 residues.

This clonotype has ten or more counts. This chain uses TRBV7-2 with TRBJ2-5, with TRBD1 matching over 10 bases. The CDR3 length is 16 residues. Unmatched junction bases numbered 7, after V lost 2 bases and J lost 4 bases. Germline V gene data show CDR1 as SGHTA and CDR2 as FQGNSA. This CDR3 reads CASSLSVGTGVETQYF. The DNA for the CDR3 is TGTGCCAGCAGCTTATCCGTCGGGACAGGGGTAGAGACCCAGTACTTC.

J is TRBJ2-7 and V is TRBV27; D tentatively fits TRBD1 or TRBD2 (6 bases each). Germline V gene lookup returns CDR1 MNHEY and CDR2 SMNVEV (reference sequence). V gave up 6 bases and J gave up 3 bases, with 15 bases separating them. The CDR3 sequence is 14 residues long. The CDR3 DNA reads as TGTGCCAGCAGCACGAGGGGGGAATTCTACGAGCAGTACTTC. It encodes CASSTRGEFYEQYF.

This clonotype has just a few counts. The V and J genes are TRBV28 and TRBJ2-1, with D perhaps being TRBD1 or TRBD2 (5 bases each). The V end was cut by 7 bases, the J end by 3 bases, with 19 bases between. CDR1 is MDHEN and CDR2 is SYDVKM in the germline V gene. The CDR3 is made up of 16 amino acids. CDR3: CASNKREGTFYNEQFF. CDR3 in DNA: TGTGCCAGCAACAAAAGAGAGGGGACCTTCTACAATGAGCAGTTCTTC.

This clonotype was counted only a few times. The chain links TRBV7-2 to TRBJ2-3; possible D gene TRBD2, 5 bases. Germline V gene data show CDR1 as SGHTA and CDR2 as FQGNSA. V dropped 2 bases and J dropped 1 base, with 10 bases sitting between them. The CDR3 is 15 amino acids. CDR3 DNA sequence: TGTGCCAGCAGCTTAAGGGAGCTAGGCACAGATACGCAGTATTTT. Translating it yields CASSLRELGTDTQYF.

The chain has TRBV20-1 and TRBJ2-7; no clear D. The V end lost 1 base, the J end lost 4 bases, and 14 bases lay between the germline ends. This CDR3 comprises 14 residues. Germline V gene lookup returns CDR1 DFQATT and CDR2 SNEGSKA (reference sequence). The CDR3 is CSARAQGMGYEQYF. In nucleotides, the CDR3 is TGCAGTGCTAGAGCCCAAGGTATGGGATACGAGCAGTACTTC.

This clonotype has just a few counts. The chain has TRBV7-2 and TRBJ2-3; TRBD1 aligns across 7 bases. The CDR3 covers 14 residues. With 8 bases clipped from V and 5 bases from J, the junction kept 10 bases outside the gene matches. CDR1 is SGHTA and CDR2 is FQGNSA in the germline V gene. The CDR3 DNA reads TGTGCCAGCCGGCCCGGACAGGTCAGAGATACGCAGTATTTT. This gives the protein CASRPGQVRDTQYF.

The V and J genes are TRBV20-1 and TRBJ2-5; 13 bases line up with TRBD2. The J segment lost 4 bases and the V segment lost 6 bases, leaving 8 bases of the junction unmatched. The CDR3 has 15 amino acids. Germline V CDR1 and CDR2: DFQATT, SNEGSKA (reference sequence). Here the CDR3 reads CSASTSGGASETQYF. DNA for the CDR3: TGCAGTGCAAGTACTAGCGGGGGGGCATCAGAGACCCAGTACTTC.

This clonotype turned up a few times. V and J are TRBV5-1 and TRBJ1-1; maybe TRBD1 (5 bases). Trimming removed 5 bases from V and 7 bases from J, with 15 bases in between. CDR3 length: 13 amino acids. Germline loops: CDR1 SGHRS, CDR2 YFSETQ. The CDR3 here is CASRRGGANEAFF. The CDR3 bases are TGCGCCAGCAGACGTGGTGGGGCAAATGAAGCTTTCTTT.

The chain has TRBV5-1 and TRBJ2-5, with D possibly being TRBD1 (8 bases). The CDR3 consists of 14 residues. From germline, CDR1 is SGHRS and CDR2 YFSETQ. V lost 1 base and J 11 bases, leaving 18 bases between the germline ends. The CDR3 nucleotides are TGCGCCAGCAGCTTGTCCCAGGGGGCGGGAGAGCAGTACTTC. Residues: CASSLSQGAGEQYF.

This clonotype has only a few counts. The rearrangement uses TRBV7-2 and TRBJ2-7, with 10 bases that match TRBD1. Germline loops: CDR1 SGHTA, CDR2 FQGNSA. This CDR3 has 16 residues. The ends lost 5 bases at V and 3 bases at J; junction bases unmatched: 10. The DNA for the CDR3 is TGTGCCAGCAGCCCCTGGACAGGGGGGTACCTCTACGAGCAGTACTTC. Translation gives CASSPWTGGYLYEQYF.

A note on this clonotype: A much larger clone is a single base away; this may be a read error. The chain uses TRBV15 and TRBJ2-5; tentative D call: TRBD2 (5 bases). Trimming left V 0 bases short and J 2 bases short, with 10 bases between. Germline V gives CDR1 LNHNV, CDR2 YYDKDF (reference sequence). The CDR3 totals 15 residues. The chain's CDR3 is CATSREPWTQETQYF. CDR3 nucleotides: TGTGCCACCAGCAGAGAGCCTTGGACTCAAGAGACCCAGTACTTC.